The 9 T cell receptor beta chains in this list originate from one sample, sequenced in a study of blood T cell repertoires in COVID-19. The data were produced by immunoSEQ multiplex PCR, yet TCRdb's version contains in-frame clones alone and is incomplete. The sample consists of about 110,000 clones, over 65% of them appearing once. The sequenced sample consisted of peripheral blood. The receptor set was obtained from a woman of 80 years or more with acute or convalescent COVID-19.

This clone occurred a few times. The V gene is TRBV18, the J gene TRBJ2-7; D may be TRBD2 (5 bases). The CDR3 is 12 residues long. The germline V gene has CDR1 KGHSH and CDR2 LQKENI. V was shortened by 6 bases and J by 4 bases, with 10 bases between the two germline ends. CDR3 bases: TGTGCCAGCTCCCGGACTGTTTACGAGCAGTACTTC. Translating gives CASSRTVYEQYF.

This sequence joins TRBV7-9 and TRBJ2-5; TRBD2 agrees at 7 bases. The CDR3 covers 15 residues. Germline CDR1 is SEHNR and CDR2 is FQNEAQ (reference sequence). Trimming at V came to 4 bases and at J to 3 bases, leaving 8 bases not matched to a gene. CDR3 sequence: CASSSKPRGEETQYF. The CDR3 bases are TGTGCCAGCAGCTCTAAACCCCGGGGGGAAGAGACCCAGTACTTC.

This clone occurred a few times. The chain carries TRBV19 and TRBJ2-5; 12 nucleotides line up with TRBD2. This CDR3 contains 15 residues. Germline V gives CDR1 LNHDA, CDR2 SQIVND (reference sequence). Germline trimming cut 7 bases from V and 2 bases from J; bases unmatched to any gene: 5. CDR3 residues: CASTPGLAGQETQYF. CDR3 sequence (DNA): TGTGCCAGTACCCCCGGACTAGCGGGGCAAGAGACCCAGTACTTC. Filled out from reference TRBV19 and TRBJ2-5, the complete variable domain reads DGGITQSPKYLFRKEGQNVTLSCEQNLNHDAMYWYRQDPGQGLRLIYYSQIVNDFQKGDIAEGYSVSREKKESFPLTVTSAQKNPTAFYLCASTPGLAGQETQYFGPGTRLLVL.

The J gene is TRBJ2-2, the V gene TRBV6-2 or TRBV6-3, with 7 bases that match TRBD2. Germline V gene data show CDR1 as MNHEY and CDR2 as SVGEGT. CDR3 size: 14 residues. V lost 6 bases and J lost 2; bases outside the gene matches: 3. The CDR3 sequence: CASSPTSNTGELFF. CDR3 DNA sequence: TGTGCCAGCAGCCCGACTAGCAACACCGGGGAGCTGTTTTTT.

The chain recombines TRBV27 with TRBJ2-7; TRBD1 agrees at 9 bases. Germline V gene sequence: CDR1 MNHEY, CDR2 SMNVEV (reference sequence). V shed 0 bases and J 4 bases; nucleotides not matched to a gene: 4. The CDR3 is made up of 15 amino acids. Here the CDR3 DNA reads TGTGCCAGCAGTTTATCGAAGGACAGGGGTTACGAGCAGTACTTC. It translates to CASSLSKDRGYEQYF.

This chain links TRBV3-1 (or the pseudogene TRBV3-2) with TRBJ1-3; a weak D match, TRBD1 (6 bases). Germline V gene sequence: CDR1 LGHDT, CDR2 YNNKEL (reference sequence). Trimming pared 0 bases from V and 7 bases from J, leaving 19 bases between. This CDR3 is built from 17 residues. CDR3: CASSQDTRQVTANTIYF. The CDR3 coding sequence is TGTGCCAGCAGCCAAGATACCCGACAGGTTACGGCGAACACCATATATTTT.

The CDR3 sequence is CASSLHGSSYNEQFF. The CDR3 DNA follows: TGTGCCAGCAGCTTACACGGGAGCTCCTACAATGAGCAGTTCTTC. This chain links TRBV7-9 with TRBJ2-1, with D possibly TRBD2 on 6 matching bases. This CDR3 has 15 amino acids. The V end lost 2 bases, the J end lost 0 bases, and 8 bases lay between the germline ends. Germline-derived CDR1 and CDR2 are SEHNR and FQNEAQ (reference sequence).

The chain carries TRBV2 and TRBJ2-2, with D perhaps TRBD1 (7 bases). Trimming took 6 bases from V and 5 from J, leaving 19 bases between them. This CDR3 spans 16 amino acids. The germline V gene encodes CDR1 SNHLY and CDR2 FYNNEI. CDR3 sequence: CASRGGSGGLTGELFF. Here the CDR3 DNA reads TGTGCCAGCAGGGGAGGTTCAGGGGGTTTGACCGGGGAGCTGTTTTTT.

This clone has only one observation. The rearrangement links TRBV12-5 to TRBJ1-1; TRBD1 aligns across 9 bases. V gave up 2 bases and J gave up 14 bases; unmatched junction bases: 12. CDR3 length: 14 residues. Germline V CDR1 and CDR2: LGHNT, FRNRAP. The CDR3 region is CASGLTGTGHYAFF. CDR3 bases: TGTGCTAGTGGTTTGACCGGGACAGGGCACTATGCCTTCTTT.